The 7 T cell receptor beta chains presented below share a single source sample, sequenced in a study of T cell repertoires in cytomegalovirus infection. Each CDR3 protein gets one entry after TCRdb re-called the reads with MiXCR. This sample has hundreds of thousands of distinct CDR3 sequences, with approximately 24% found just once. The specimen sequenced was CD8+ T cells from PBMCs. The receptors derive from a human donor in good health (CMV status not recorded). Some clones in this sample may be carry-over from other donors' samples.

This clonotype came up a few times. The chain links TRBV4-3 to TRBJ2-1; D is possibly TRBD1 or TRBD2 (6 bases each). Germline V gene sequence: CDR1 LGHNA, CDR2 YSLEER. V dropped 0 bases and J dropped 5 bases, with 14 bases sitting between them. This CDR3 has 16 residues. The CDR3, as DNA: TGCGCCAGCAGCCAAGATACCGGGGGCTGGGACAATGAGCAGTTCTTC. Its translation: CASSQDTGGWDNEQFF.

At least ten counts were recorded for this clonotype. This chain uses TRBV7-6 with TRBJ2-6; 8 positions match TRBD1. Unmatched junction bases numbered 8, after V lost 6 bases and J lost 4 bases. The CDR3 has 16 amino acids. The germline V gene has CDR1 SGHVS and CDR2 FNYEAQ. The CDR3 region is CASRPGQGPGANVLTF. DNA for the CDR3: TGTGCCAGCAGGCCAGGACAGGGACCAGGGGCCAACGTCCTGACTTTC.

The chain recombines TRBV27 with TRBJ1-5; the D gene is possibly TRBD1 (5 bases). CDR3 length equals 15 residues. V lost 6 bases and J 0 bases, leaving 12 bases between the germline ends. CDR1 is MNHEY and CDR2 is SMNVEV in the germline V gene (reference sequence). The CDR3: CASRTASFSNQPQHF. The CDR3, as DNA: TGTGCCAGCAGGACAGCGAGTTTTAGCAATCAGCCCCAGCATTTT.

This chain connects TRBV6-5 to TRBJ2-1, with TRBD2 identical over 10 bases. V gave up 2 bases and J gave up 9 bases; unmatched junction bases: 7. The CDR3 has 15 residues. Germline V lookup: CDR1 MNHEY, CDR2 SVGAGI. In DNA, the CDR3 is TGTGCCAGCAGTTACCGATCAGGACTAGCGGTTGAGCAGTTCTTC. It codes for CASSYRSGLAVEQFF.

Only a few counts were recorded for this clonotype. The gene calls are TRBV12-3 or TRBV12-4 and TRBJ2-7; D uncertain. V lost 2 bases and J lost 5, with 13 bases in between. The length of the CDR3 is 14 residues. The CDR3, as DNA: TGTGCCAGCAGTTTATACGAAGGGTTCGACGAGCAGTACTTC. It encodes CASSLYEGFDEQYF.

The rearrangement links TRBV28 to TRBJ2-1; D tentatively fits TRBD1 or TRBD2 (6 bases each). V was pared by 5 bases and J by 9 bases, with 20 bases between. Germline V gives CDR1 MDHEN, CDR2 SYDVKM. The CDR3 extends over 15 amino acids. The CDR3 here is CASSPTGASIGEQFF. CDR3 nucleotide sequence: TGTGCCAGCAGTCCAACGGGGGCCTCAATCGGTGAGCAGTTCTTC.

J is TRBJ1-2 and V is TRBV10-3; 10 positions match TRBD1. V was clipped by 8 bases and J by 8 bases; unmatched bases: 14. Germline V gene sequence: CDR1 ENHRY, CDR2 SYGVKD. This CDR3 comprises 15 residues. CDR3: CAIYLGGQGIFGYTF. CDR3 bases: TGTGCCATCTACCTAGGGGGACAGGGGATTTTCGGCTACACCTTC.